The next 6 T cell receptor beta chains were all read from a single sample in a study of tumor-infiltrating lymphocytes in primary liver carcinoma. It was from roughly 20-30 mg of unsorted bulk tissue that RNA and DNA were co-extracted. TCR beta cDNA was reverse-transcribed from about 500 ng of total RNA. The reaction used a constant-region primer and ProtoScript II reverse transcriptase. What produced the TCR beta libraries was three nested multiplex PCR rounds using slightly modified ARM-PCR. PCR rounds one and two used TRBV1-TRBV30 forward primers with a C-beta reverse primer for about 11 cycles each. One entry per CDR3 protein, called by TCRdb with MiXCR from the multiplex PCR reads. The sample contains about 97,000 distinct CDR3 sequences, approximately 70% of which appear only once. What was sequenced was liver tumor tissue from sampling region 2. The subset is: tumor region T2, inferior pole. The receptors stem from a woman aged 55-75 years with primary liver carcinoma and hepatitis B virus infection.

A remark on this clonotype: The junction and the germline gene differ at one end; a read error may be behind it. The chain has TRBV4-1 and TRBJ2-1; 11 nucleotides agree with TRBD2. Germline assignment: CDR1 MGHRA and CDR2 YSYEKL. CDR3 length equals 19 residues. CDR3 in amino acids: CARSQDPPTVGTSGFEQFF. CDR3 coding DNA: TGCGCCAGAAGCCAAGACCCCCCGACGGTAGGGACTAGCGGATTTGAGCAGTTCTTC.

To note about this clonotype: This sequence may be a read error, since a much larger clone differs from it by one base. This chain joins TRBV6-1 and TRBJ2-4; maybe TRBD2 (5 bases). V gave up 5 bases and J gave up 0 bases, with 14 bases separating them. Looked up from germline, CDR1 is MNHNS and CDR2 is SASEGT. The CDR3 runs 16 residues. The CDR3 loop reads CASSNVSGGAKNIQYF. The CDR3 bases are TGTGCCAGCAGTAACGTGAGCGGAGGAGCCAAAAACATTCAGTACTTC.

As for this clonotype: An end of the junction does not agree with germline; a read error may underlie this. J is TRBJ2-1 and V is TRBV6-5; either TRBD1 or TRBD2 may supply D (5 bases each). The CDR3 loop spans 16 amino acids. Germline V CDR1 and CDR2: MNHEY, SVGAGI. The CDR3 loop is CVSSKRTVSGTGEQFF. The CDR3 DNA is TGTGTCAGCAGTAAGAGGACCGTGAGTGGGACGGGTGAGCAGTTCTTC.

On this clonotype itself: One end of the junction does not line up with germline, which may come from a read error. The chain carries TRBV14 and TRBJ2-5; 7 bases line up with TRBD2. This CDR3 spans 16 amino acids. CDR1 and CDR2 from the germline V gene are SGHDN and FVKESK. As DNA, the CDR3 is TGTGCCAGCAGCCAAGGCGTGACGGGAGGCGACGAGACCCAACACTTC. Translation gives CASSQGVTGGDETQHF.

The rearrangement uses TRBV29-1 and TRBJ1-2; D perhaps matches TRBD1 (5 bases). The V and J ends lost 4 bases and 3 bases respectively, with 21 bases between them. Germline assignment: CDR1 SQVTM and CDR2 ANQGSEA. CDR3 length: 16 amino acids. The CDR3 is CSVGGEGSWEDYGYTF. DNA for the CDR3: TGCAGCGTTGGAGGGGAGGGTTCTTGGGAAGACTATGGCTACACCTTC. The whole variable domain, remainder taken from reference TRBV29-1 and TRBJ1-2, is SAVISQKPSRDICQRGTSLTIQCQVDSQVTMMFWYRQQPGQSLTLIATANQGSEATYESGFVIDKFPISRPNLTFSTLTVSNMSPEDSSIYLCSVGGEGSWEDYGYTFGSGTRLTVV.

With regard to this clonotype: Germline is not matched at one junction end, which may reflect a read error. The CDR3 nucleotides are TGTGCCAGCAGCCCCCGGCAGAGGTCAAGCACAGATATGCAGTATTTT. Amino acid sequence: CASSPRQRSSTDMQYF. This rearrangement joins TRBV11-3 to TRBJ2-3; D call uncertain. The CDR3 contains 16 residues. Per germline, CDR1 SGHNT and CDR2 YENEEA. The whole variable domain, remainder taken from reference TRBV11-3 and TRBJ2-3, is EAGVVQSPRYKIIEKKQPVAFWCNPISGHNTLYWYLQNLGQGPELLIRYENEEAVDDSQLPKDRFSAERLKGVDSTLKIQPAELGDSAVYLCASSPRQRSSTDMQYFGPGTRLTVL.